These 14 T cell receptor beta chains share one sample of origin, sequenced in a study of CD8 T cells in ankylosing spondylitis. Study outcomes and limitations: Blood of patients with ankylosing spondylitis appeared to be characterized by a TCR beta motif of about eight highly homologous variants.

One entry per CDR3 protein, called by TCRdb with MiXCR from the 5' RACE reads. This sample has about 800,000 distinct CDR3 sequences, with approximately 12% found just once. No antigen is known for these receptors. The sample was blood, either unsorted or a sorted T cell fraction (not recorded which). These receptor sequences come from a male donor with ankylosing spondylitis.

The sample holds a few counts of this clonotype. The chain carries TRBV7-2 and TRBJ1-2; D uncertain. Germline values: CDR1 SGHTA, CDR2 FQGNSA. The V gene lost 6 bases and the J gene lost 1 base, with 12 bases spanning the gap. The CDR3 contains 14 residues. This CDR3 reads CASRKSALNYGYTF. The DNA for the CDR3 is TGTGCCAGCAGAAAGTCTGCTCTTAACTATGGCTACACCTTC.

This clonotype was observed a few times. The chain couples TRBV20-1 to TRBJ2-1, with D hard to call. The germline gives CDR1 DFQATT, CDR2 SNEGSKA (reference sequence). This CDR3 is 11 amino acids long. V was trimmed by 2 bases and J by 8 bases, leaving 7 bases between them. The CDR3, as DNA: TGCAGTGCTAGATGGCTCGATGAGCAGTTCTTC. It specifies CSARWLDEQFF.

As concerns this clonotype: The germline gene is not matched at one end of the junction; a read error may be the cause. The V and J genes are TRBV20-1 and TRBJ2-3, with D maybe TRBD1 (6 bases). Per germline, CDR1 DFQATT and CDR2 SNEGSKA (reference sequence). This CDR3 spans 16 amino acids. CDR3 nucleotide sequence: TGCAGTGCTAGGGACCCCAGCGACCACGTCAGGGGTACGAAGTATTTT. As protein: CSARDPSDHVRGTKYF.

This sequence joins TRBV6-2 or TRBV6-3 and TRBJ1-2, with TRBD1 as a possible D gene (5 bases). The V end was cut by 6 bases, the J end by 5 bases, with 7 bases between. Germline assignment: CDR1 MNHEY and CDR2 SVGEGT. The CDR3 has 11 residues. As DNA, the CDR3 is TGTGCCAGCAGGCAGGGATATGGCTACACCTTC. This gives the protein CASRQGYGYTF.

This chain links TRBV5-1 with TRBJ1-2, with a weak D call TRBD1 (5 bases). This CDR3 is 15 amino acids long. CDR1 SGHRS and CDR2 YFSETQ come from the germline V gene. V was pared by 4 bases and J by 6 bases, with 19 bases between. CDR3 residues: CASSIYSPGTHGYTF. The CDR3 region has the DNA TGCGCCAGCAGCATTTACTCCCCCGGGACGCATGGCTACACCTTC. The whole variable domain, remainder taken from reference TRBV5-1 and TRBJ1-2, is KAGVTQTPRYLIKTRGQQVTLSCSPISGHRSVSWYQQTPGQGLQFLFEYFSETQRNKGNFPGRFSGRQFSNSRSEMNVSTLELGDSALYLCASSIYSPGTHGYTFGSGTRLTVV.

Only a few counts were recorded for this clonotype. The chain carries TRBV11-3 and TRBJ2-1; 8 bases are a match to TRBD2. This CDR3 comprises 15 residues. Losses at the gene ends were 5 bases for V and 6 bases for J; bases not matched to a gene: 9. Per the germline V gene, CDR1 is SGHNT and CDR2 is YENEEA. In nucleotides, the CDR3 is TGTGCCAGCAGCCAAAGCGGGGGTAGGGGCAATGAGCAGTTCTTC. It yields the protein CASSQSGGRGNEQFF.

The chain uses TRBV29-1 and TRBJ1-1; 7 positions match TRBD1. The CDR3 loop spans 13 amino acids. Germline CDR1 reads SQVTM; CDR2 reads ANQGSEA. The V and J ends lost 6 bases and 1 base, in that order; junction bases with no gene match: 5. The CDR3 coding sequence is TGCAGCGTAGCGGGACAGCAGAACACTGAAGCTTTCTTT. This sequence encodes CSVAGQQNTEAFF.

The CDR3 DNA reads as TGTGCCAGCAGCCCTAGACAGGAGCCATACAATGAGCAGTTCTTC. Amino acid sequence: CASSPRQEPYNEQFF. The chain has TRBV6-1 and TRBJ2-1; D is possibly TRBD1 (6 bases). CDR3 length equals 15 residues. The germline V gene encodes CDR1 MNHNS and CDR2 SASEGT. Between the trimmed V and J ends, which lost 6 bases and 4 bases, there was a span of 16 bases.

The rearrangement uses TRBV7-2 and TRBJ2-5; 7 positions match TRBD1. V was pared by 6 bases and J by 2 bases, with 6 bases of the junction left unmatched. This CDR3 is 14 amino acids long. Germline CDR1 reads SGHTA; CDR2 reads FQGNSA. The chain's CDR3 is CASSPGRGQETQYF. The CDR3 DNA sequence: TGTGCCAGCAGTCCGGGCAGGGGGCAAGAGACCCAGTACTTC.

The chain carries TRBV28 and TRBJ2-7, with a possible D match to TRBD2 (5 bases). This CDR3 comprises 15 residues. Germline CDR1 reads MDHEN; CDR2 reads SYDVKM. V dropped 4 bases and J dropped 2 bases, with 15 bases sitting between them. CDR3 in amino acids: CASSSPGVRAYEQYF. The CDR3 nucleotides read TGTGCCAGCAGTTCCCCCGGGGTTAGGGCCTACGAGCAGTACTTC.

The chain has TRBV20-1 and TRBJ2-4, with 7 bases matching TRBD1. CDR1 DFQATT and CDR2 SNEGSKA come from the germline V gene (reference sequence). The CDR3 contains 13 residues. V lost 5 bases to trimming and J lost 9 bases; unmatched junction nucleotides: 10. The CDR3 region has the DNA TGCAGTGCTCACCTCGGCAGGGGGTTCATTCAGTACTTC. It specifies CSAHLGRGFIQYF.

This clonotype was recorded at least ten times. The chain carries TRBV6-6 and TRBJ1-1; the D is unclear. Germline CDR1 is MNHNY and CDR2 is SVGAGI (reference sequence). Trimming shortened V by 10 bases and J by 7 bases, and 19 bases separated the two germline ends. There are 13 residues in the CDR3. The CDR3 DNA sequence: TGTGCCACACAGATACATGGGCCGGGTGAAGCTTTCTTT. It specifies CATQIHGPGEAFF.

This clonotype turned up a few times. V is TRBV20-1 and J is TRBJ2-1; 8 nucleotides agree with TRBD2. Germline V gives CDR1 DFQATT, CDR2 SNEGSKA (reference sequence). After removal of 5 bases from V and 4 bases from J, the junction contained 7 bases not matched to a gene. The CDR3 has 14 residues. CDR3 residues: CSASLADSYNEQFF. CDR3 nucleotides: TGCAGTGCTTCACTAGCGGATTCATACAATGAGCAGTTCTTC.

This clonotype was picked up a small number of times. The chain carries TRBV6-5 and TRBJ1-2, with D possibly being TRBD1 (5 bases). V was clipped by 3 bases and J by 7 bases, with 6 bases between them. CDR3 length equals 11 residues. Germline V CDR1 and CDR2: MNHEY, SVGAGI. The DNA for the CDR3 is TGTGCCAGCAGTTATGGGGCTGGCTACACCTTC. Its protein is CASSYGAGYTF.